A selection of T cell receptor beta chains follows, all from one sample in a study of identical twins. TCRdb reprocessed the 5' RACE reads via MiXCR and lists one record per CDR3 protein. The repertoire includes 450,000 or so distinct CDR3 sequences, about 24% of them detected once, and just under 3% sits in the top ten. These data are also associated with another study on T cells expressing NK-cell markers.

The specimen was CD4+ T cells sorted from blood. These receptors all come from a woman aged 18-29 years in good health. CDR3s include the opening cysteine and the closing phenylalanine or tryptophan. The D gene is left open where the match is weak. Clone size is shown for a subset of rows, as once, few, many or a class of expanded clone.

V,size,D,J,DNA,CDR3
TRBV7-6,few,.,TRBJ1-1,TGTGCCAGCAGCTTAGACTCGTTCACTGAAGCTTTCTTT,CASSLDSFTEAFF
TRBV5-1,few,.,TRBJ2-2,TGCGCCAGCAGCTTCGGACAGACCGGGGAGCTGTTTTTT,CASSFGQTGELFF
TRBV6-2/TRBV6-3,.,.,TRBJ2-1,TGTGCCAGCAGTTACCGGGTGGGTGAGCAGTTCTTC,CASSYRVGEQFF
TRBV5-1,few,.,TRBJ2-7,TGCGCCAGCAGCGGACCGGGACGGAGGTACGAGCAGTACTTC,CASSGPGRRYEQYF
TRBV9,.,TRBD2,TRBJ2-7,TGTGCCAGCAGCGAGGGACTAGCGGGGACCTACGAGCAGTACTTC,CASSEGLAGTYEQYF
TRBV10-3,.,.,TRBJ1-2,TGTGCCATCAGTGGCGAATTGGGCAACCGAAACTATGGCTACACCTTC,CAISGELGNRNYGYTF
TRBV29-1,few,TRBD2,TRBJ2-3,TGCAGCGTCCCGGTTGGGCTAGCGGGAGGGGATTCGCAGTATTTT,CSVPVGLAGGDSQYF
TRBV20-1,.,TRBD2,TRBJ2-4,TGCAGTGCTCCGAGATGGAGCGGGGGTACCCTAGCCAAAAACATTCAGTACTTC,CSAPRWSGGTLAKNIQYF
TRBV20-1,.,TRBD1,TRBJ1-2,TGCAGTGTTCGACAGGGGGCATACGGCTACACCTTC,CSVRQGAYGYTF
TRBV20-1,few,.,TRBJ1-1,TGCAGTGCTACCCTTAGGAGGGACACTGAAGCTTTCTTT,CSATLRRDTEAFF
TRBV20-1,.,.,TRBJ2-1,TGCAGTGCTAGAGGGCTAACCAATGAGCAGTTCTTC,CSARGLTNEQFF
TRBV29-1,.,.,TRBJ1-1,TGCAGCGGGGGGGGAGGAACGAACACTGAAGCTTTCTTT,CSGGGGTNTEAFF
TRBV10-3,few,.,TRBJ1-6,TGTGCCATCGGGCGGGGCAACTCACCCCTCCACTTT,CAIGRGNSPLHF
TRBV12-3/TRBV12-4,few,.,TRBJ1-1,TGTGCCAGCAGCAAACAGGGATCGGGCACTGAAGCTTTCTTT,CASSKQGSGTEAFF
TRBV6-1,few,.,TRBJ1-2,TGTGCCAGCCTCTCGCTGGGACACCGACCGGGGAACTATGGCTACACCTTC,CASLSLGHRPGNYGYTF
TRBV29-1,many,.,TRBJ2-7,TGCAGCGTGGACCCGGGTTCGAGCGAGCAGTACTTC,CSVDPGSSEQYF
TRBV11-2,.,TRBD2,TRBJ2-7,TGTGCCAGCAGCACAGGGCCTAGCGGGGGCCCCTACGAGCAGTACTTC,CASSTGPSGGPYEQYF
TRBV7-9,.,.,TRBJ2-3,TGTGCCAGCAGCTTACGCCCCACAGATACGCAGTATTTT,CASSLRPTDTQYF
TRBV29-1,.,.,TRBJ2-7,TGCAGCGTTTCGGCGGGTAGCTCCTACGAGCAGTACTTC,CSVSAGSSYEQYF
TRBV11-3,.,TRBD2,TRBJ2-3,TGTGCCAGCAGCTTAGGAGGACTAGCGGGGGCAGGAGATACGCAGTATTTT,CASSLGGLAGAGDTQYF
TRBV6-5,once,.,TRBJ2-3,TGTGCCAGCAGTTACAGGGGTTGGGACACAGATACGCAGTATTTT,CASSYRGWDTDTQYF
TRBV7-3,few,.,TRBJ1-1,TGTGCCAGCAGCCCCAGGGGCGCGGGGTCCACTGAAGCTTTCTTT,CASSPRGAGSTEAFF
TRBV5-1,.,.,TRBJ2-1,TGCGCCAGCAGCTTGGGGGGCGGGACAGACTCTAATGAGCAGTTCTTC,CASSLGGGTDSNEQFF
TRBV5-1,many,.,TRBJ1-2,TGCGCCAGCAGCTTGGAGCCGTTCAACTTCTATGGCTACACCTTC,CASSLEPFNFYGYTF
TRBV6-5,few,.,TRBJ1-1,TGTGCCAGCAGTTACTCGTTGAGCACTGAAGCTTTCTTT,CASSYSLSTEAFF
TRBV12-3/TRBV12-4,.,.,TRBJ1-1,TGTGCCAGCAGTGTGGGGGTTAGGGCTTTCTTT,CASSVGVRAFF
TRBV20-1,many,.,TRBJ2-1,TGCAGTGCTCCAGACTACCGCACGGATGAGCAGTTCTTC,CSAPDYRTDEQFF